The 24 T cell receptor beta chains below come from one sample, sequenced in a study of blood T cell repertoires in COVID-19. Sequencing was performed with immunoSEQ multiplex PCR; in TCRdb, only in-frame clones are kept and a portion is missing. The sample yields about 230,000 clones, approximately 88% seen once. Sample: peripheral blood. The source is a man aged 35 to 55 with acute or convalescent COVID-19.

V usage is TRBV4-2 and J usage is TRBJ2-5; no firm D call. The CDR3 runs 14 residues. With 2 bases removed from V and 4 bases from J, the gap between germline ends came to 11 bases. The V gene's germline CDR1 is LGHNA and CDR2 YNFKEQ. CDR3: CASSQILSGETQYF. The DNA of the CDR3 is TGTGCCAGCAGCCAAATTCTATCAGGAGAGACCCAGTACTTC.

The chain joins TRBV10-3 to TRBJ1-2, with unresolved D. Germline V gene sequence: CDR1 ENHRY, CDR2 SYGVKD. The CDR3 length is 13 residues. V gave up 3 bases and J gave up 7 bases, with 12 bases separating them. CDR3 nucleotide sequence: TGTGCCATCAGTGACACGGGGTGGGGTGGCTACACCTTC. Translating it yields CAISDTGWGGYTF.

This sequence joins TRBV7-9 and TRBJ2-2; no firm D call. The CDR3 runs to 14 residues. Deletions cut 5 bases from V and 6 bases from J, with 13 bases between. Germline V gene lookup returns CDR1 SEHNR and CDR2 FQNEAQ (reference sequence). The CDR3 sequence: CASSLSNVAGELFF. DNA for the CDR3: TGTGCCAGCAGCCTGTCTAACGTGGCCGGGGAGCTGTTTTTT.

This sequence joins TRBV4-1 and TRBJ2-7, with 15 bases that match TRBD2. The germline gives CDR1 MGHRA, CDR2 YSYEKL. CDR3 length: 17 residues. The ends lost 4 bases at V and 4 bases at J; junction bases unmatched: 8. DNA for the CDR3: TGCGCCAGCAGCCCTCCAAGGACTAGCGGGAGGGTGTACGAGCAGTACTTC. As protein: CASSPPRTSGRVYEQYF.

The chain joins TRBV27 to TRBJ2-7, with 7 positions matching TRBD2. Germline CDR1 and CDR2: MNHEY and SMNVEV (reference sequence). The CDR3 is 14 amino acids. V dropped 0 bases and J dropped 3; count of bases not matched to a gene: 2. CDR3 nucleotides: TGTGCCAGCAGTTTATCCGGCGGGAGCTACGAGCAGTACTTC. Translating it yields CASSLSGGSYEQYF.

The CDR3 region is CASQGRAEAFF. CDR3 nucleotides: TGTGCCAGCCAGGGGAGGGCTGAAGCTTTCTTT. The chain joins TRBV6-6 to TRBJ1-1, with TRBD1 as a possible D gene (6 bases). Germline V gene data show CDR1 as MNHNY and CDR2 as SVGAGI (reference sequence). This CDR3 spans 11 amino acids. V lost 8 bases, J lost 6 bases, and 10 bases lay in between.

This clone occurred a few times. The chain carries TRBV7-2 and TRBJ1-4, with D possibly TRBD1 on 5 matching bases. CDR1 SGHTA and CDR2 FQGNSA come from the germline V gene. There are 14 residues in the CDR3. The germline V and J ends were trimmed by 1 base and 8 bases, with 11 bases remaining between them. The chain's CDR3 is CASSLGQGVEKLFF. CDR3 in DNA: TGTGCCAGCAGCTTAGGGCAGGGTGTGGAAAAACTGTTTTTT. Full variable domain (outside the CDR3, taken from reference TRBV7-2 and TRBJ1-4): GAGVSQSPSNKVTEKGKDVELRCDPISGHTALYWYRQSLGQGLEFLIYFQGNSAPDKSGLPSDRFSAERTGGSVSTLTIQRTQQEDSAVYLCASSLGQGVEKLFFGSGTQLSVL.

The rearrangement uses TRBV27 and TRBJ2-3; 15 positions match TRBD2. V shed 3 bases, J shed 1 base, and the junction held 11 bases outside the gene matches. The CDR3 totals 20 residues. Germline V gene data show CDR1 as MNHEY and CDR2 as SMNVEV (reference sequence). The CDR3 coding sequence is TGTGCCAGCAGTTTCGCAGGACTAGCGGGAGGGGAGGTAGGCACAGATACGCAGTATTTT. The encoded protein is CASSFAGLAGGEVGTDTQYF.

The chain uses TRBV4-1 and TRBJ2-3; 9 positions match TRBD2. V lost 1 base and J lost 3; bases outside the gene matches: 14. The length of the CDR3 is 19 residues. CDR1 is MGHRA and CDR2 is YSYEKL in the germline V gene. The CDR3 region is CASSQASAGGPFGTDTQYF. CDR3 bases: TGCGCCAGCAGCCAAGCGAGCGCGGGAGGGCCTTTCGGGACAGATACGCAGTATTTT.

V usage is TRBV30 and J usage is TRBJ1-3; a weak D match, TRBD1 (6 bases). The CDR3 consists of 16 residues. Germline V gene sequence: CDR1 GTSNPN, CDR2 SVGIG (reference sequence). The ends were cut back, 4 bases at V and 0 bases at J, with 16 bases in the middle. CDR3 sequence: CAWTHQGTPSGNTIYF. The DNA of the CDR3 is TGTGCCTGGACCCACCAGGGGACACCCTCTGGAAACACCATATATTTT.

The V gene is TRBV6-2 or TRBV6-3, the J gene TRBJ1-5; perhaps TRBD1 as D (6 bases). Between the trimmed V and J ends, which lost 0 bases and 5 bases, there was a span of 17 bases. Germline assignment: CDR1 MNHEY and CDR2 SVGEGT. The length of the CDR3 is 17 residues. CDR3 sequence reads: CASSYSKGQGKYQPQHF. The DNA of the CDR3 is TGTGCCAGCAGTTACTCGAAGGGTCAGGGGAAGTATCAGCCCCAGCATTTT.

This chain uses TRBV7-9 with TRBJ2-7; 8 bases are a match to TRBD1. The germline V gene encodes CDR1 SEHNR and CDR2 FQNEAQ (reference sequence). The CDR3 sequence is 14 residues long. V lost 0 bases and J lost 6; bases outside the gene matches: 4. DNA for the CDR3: TGTGCCAGCAGCTTAGCGTGGCAGGGGGCCGAGCAGTACTTC. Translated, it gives CASSLAWQGAEQYF. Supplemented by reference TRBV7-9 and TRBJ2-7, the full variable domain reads DTGVSQNPRHKITKRGQNVTFRCDPISEHNRLYWYRQTLGQGPEFLTYFQNEAQLEKSRLLSDRFSAERPKGSFSTLEIQRTEQGDSAMYLCASSLAWQGAEQYFGPGTRLTVT.

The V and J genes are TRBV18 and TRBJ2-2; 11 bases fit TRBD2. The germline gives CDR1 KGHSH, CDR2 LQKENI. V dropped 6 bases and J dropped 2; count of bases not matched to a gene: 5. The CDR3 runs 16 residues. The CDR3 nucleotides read TGTGCCAGCTCCCGGACTAGCGGGTCTAACACCGGGGAGCTGTTTTTT. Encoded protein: CASSRTSGSNTGELFF.

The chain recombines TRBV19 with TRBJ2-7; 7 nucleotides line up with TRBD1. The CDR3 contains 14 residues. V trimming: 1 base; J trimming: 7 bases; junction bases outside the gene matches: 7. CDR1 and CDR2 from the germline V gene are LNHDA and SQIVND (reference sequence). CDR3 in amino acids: CASSIAGQPIEQYF. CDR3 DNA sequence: TGTGCCAGTAGTATAGCGGGACAGCCAATTGAGCAGTACTTC.

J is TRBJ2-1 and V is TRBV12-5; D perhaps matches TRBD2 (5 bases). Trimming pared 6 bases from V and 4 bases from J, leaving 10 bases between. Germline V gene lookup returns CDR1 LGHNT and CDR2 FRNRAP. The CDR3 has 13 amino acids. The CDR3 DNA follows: TGTGCTAGTGGCTCCGGGGTTTACAATGAGCAGTTCTTC. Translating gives CASGSGVYNEQFF.

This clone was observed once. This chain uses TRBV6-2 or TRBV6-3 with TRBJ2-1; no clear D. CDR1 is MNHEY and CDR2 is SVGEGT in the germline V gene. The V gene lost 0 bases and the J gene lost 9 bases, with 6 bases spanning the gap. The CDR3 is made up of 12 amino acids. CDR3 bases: TGTGCCAGCAGTTACTCGACTGGTGAGCAGTTCTTC. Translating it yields CASSYSTGEQFF.

The DNA for the CDR3 is TGTGCCAGTAGTAAGGGACAGGGGGTGATTGTCAATCAGCCCCAGCATTTT. Translation: CASSKGQGVIVNQPQHF. The V and J genes are TRBV19 and TRBJ1-5; the match to TRBD1 covers 11 bases. After removal of 4 bases from V and 3 bases from J, the junction contained 8 bases not matched to a gene. Germline lookup yields CDR1 LNHDA and CDR2 SQIVND (reference sequence). The CDR3 covers 17 residues.

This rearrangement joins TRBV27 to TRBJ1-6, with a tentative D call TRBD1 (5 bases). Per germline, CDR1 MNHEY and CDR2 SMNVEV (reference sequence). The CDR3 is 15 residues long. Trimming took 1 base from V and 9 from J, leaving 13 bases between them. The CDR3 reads CASSLFQGSGSPLHF. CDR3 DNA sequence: TGTGCCAGCAGTTTATTTCAGGGCTCGGGTTCACCCCTCCACTTT.

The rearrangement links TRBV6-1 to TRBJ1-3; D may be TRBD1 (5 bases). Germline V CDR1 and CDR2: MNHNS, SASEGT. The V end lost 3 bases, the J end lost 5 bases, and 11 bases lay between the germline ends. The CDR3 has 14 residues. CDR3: CASSDGQGRNTIYF. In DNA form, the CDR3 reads TGTGCCAGCAGTGATGGGCAGGGAAGAAACACCATATATTTT.

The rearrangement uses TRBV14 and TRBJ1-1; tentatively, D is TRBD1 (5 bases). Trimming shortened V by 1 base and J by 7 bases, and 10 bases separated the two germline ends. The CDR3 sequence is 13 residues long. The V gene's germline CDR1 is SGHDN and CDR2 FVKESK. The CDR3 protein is CASSQVWRGEAFF. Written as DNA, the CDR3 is TGTGCCAGCAGCCAAGTTTGGAGGGGTGAAGCTTTCTTT.

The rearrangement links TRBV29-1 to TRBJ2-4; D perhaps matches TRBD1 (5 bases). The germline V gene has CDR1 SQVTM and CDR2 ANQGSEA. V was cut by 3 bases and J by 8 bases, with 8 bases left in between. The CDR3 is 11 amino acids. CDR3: CSVDQGHIQYF. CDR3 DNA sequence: TGCAGCGTTGATCAGGGTCACATTCAGTACTTC.

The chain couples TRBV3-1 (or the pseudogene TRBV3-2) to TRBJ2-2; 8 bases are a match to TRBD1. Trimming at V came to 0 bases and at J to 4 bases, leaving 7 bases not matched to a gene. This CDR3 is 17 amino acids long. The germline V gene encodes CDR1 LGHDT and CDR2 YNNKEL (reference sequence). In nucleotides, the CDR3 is TGTGCCAGCAGCCAAGATTGGGAGACAGGGGTCACCGGGGAGCTGTTTTTT. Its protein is CASSQDWETGVTGELFF.

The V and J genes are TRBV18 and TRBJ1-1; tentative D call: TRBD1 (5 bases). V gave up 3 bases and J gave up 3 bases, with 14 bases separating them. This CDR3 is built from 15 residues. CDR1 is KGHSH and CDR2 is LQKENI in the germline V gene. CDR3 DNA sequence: TGTGCCAGCTCACCTCGGACGGGGGGAGACACTGAAGCTTTCTTT. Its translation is CASSPRTGGDTEAFF.

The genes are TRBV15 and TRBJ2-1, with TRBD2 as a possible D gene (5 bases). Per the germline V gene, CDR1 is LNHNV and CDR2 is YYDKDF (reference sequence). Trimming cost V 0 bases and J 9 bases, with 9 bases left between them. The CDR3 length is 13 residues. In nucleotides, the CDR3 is TGTGCCACCAGCAGAGAGGAGGAGTCTGAGCAGTTCTTC. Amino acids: CATSREEESEQFF.